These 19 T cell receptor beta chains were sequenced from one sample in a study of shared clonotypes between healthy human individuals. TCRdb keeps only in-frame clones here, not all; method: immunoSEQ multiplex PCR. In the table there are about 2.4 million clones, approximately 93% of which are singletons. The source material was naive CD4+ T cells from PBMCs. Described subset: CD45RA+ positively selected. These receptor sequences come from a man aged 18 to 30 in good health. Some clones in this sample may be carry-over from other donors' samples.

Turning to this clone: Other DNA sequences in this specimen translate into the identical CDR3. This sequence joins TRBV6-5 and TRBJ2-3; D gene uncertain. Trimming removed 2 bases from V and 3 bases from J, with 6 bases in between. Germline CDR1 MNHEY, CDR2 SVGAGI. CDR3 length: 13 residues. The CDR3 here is CASSYRPTDTQYF. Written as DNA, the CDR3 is TGTGCCAGCAGTTACCGCCCGACAGATACGCAGTATTTT.

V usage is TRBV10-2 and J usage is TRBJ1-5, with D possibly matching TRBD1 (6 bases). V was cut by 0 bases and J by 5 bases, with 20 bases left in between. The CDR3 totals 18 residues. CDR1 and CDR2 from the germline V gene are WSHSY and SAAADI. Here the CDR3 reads CASSESNPGALAYQPQHF. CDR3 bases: TGCGCCAGCAGTGAGTCGAACCCAGGGGCCCTCGCTTATCAGCCCCAGCATTTT.

The CDR3 loop reads CASNPVGTVYNEQFF. CDR3 DNA sequence: TGTGCCAGCAACCCTGTGGGGACAGTGTACAATGAGCAGTTCTTC. The genes are TRBV7-9 and TRBJ2-1, with TRBD1 matching 7 bases. The J segment lost 4 bases and the V segment lost 7 bases, leaving 10 bases of the junction unmatched. CDR1 is SEHNR, CDR2 FQNEAQ, per germline (reference sequence). The CDR3 is made up of 15 amino acids. The full variable domain, completed using reference TRBV7-9 and TRBJ2-1, is DTGVSQNPRHKITKRGQNVTFRCDPISEHNRLYWYRQTLGQGPEFLTYFQNEAQLEKSRLLSDRFSAERPKGSFSTLEIQRTEQGDSAMYLCASNPVGTVYNEQFFGPGTRLTVL.

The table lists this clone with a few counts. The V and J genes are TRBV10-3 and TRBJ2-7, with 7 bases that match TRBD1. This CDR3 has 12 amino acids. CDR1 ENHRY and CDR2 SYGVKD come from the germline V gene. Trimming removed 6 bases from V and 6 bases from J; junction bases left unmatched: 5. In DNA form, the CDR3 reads TGTGCCATCAGCCTACAGGGGAGCGAGCAGTACTTC. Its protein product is CAISLQGSEQYF.

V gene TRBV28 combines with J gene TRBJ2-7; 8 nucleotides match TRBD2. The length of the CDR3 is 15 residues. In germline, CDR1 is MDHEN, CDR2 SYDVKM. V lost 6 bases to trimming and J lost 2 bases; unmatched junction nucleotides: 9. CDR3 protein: CASSRTSGSAYEQYF. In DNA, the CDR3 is TGTGCCAGCAGCCGAACTAGCGGATCAGCCTACGAGCAGTACTTC.

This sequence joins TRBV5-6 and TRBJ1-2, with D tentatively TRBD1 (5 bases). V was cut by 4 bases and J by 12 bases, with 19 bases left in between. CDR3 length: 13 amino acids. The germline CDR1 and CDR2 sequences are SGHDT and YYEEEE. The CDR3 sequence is CASSGGSGFADTF. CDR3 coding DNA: TGTGCCAGCAGCGGGGGGTCCGGGTTTGCAGACACCTTC.

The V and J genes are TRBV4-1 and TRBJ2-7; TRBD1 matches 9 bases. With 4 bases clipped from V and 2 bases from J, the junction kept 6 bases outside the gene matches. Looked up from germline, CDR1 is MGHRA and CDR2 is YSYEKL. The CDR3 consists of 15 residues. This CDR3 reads CASSPAGTGPYEQYF. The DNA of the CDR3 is TGCGCCAGCAGCCCTGCCGGGACAGGGCCCTACGAGCAGTACTTC.

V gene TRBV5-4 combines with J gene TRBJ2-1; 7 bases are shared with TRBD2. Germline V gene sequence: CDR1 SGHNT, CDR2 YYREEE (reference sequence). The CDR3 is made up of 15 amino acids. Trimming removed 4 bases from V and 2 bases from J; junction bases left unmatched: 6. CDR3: CASSRAGTPYNEQFF. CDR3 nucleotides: TGTGCCAGCAGCCGAGCGGGAACTCCCTACAATGAGCAGTTCTTC.

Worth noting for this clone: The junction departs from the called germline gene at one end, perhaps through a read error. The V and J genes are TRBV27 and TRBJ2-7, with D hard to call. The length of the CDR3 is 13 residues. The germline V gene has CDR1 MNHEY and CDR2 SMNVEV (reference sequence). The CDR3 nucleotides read TGTGCCAGCAGTTTGGTCCCCGGGTACGCGCAGTACTTC. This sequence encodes CASSLVPGYAQYF.

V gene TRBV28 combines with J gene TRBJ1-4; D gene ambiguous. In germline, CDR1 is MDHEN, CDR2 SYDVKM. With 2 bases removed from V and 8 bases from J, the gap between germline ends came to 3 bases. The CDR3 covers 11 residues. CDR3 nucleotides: TGTGCCAGCAGTTTAACCGAAAAACTGTTTTTT. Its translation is CASSLTEKLFF.

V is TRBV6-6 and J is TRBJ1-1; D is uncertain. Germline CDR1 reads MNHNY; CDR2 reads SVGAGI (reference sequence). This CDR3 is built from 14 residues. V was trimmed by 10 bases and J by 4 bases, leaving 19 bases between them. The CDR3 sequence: CATSYSGMGTEAFF. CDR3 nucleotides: TGTGCCACCTCATACAGCGGGATGGGCACTGAAGCTTTCTTT.

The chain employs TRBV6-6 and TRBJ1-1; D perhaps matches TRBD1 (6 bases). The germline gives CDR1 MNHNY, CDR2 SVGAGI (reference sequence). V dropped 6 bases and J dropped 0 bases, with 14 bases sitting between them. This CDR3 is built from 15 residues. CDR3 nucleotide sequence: TGTGCCAGCAGAACTACAGGGACCCTGAACACTGAAGCTTTCTTT. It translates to CASRTTGTLNTEAFF.

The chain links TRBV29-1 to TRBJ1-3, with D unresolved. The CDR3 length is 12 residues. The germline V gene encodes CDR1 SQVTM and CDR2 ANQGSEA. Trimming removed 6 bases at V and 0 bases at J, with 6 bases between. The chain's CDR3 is CSVLRSGNTIYF. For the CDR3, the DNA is TGCAGCGTCTTGCGCTCTGGAAACACCATATATTTT. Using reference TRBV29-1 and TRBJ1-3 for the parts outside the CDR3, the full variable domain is SAVISQKPSRDICQRGTSLTIQCQVDSQVTMMFWYRQQPGQSLTLIATANQGSEATYESGFVIDKFPISRPNLTFSTLTVSNMSPEDSSIYLCSVLRSGNTIYFGEGSWLTVV.

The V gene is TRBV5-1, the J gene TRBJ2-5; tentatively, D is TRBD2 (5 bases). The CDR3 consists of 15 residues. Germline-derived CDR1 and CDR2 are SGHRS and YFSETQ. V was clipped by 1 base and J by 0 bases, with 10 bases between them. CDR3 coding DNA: TGCGCCAGCAGCTTGTCGACGGGGTACCAAGAGACCCAGTACTTC. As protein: CASSLSTGYQETQYF.

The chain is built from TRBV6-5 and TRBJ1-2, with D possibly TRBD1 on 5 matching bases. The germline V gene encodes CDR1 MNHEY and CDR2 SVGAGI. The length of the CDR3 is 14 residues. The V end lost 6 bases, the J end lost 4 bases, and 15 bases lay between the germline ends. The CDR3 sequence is CASREAGTTYGYTF. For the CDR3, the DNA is TGTGCCAGCAGAGAGGCAGGGACCACCTATGGCTACACCTTC.

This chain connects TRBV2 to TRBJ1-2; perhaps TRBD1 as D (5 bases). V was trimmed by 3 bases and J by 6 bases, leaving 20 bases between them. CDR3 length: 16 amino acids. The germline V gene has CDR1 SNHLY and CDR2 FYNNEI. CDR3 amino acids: CASSEGGGWEGDGYTF. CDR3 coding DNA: TGTGCCAGCAGTGAGGGGGGAGGTTGGGAAGGAGATGGCTACACCTTC.

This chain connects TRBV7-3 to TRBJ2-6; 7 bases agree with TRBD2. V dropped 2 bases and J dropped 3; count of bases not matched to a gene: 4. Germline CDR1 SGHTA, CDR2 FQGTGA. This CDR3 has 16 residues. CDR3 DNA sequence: TGTGCCAGCAGCTTATTGGGAGGGGTTGGGGCCAACGTCCTGACTTTC. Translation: CASSLLGGVGANVLTF.

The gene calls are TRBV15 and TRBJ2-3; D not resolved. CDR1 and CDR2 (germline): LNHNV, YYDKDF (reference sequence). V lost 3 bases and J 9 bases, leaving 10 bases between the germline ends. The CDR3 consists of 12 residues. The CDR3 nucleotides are TGTGCCACCAGCAGTTTCGCGCAGACGCAGTATTTT. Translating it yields CATSSFAQTQYF.

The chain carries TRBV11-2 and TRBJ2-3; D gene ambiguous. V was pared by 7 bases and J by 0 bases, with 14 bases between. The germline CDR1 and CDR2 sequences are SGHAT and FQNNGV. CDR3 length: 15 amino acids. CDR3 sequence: CASTPRISSTDTQYF. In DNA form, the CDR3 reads TGTGCCAGCACCCCCAGGATTTCTAGCACAGATACGCAGTATTTT.